The 25 T cell receptor beta chains below all came from one sample that was sequenced in a study of blood T cell repertoires in COVID-19. Sequencing was performed with immunoSEQ multiplex PCR; in TCRdb, only in-frame clones are kept and a portion is missing. This sample has roughly 80,000 clones, with 78% found just once. What was sequenced was peripheral blood. These receptors all come from a human donor in a cohort sampled during active COVID-19.

The sample holds a few counts of this clone. The chain has TRBV27 and TRBJ1-1; D is unresolved. CDR1 and CDR2 (germline): MNHEY, SMNVEV (reference sequence). V was trimmed by 2 bases and J by 6 bases, leaving 16 bases between them. The CDR3 runs 15 residues. DNA for the CDR3: TGTGCCAGCAGTTTAACCTTAGCCAACGGCCCTGAAGCTTTCTTT. This gives the protein CASSLTLANGPEAFF.

This clone occurred a few times. CDR3 region: CASGRRGGDSGYTF. The CDR3 DNA follows: TGTGCCAGCGGACGGCGGGGGGGAGATAGTGGCTACACCTTC. The chain joins TRBV6-5 to TRBJ1-2, with D maybe TRBD1 (5 bases). In germline, CDR1 is MNHEY, CDR2 SVGAGI. The CDR3 loop spans 14 amino acids. V shed 8 bases and J shed 7 bases, with 20 bases lying between them.

This clone was recorded a few times. The chain's CDR3 is CSVEKLAGGQTQYF. CDR3 coding DNA: TGCAGCGTTGAGAAACTAGCGGGGGGCCAGACCCAGTACTTC. The rearrangement joins TRBV29-1 to TRBJ2-5; 12 nucleotides line up with TRBD2. The V gene end was trimmed by 3 bases and the J gene end by 6 bases; junction bases not matched to a gene: 5. This CDR3 comprises 14 residues. CDR1 and CDR2 from the germline V gene are SQVTM and ANQGSEA.

The chain has TRBV12-3 or TRBV12-4 and TRBJ2-7; no clear D. The CDR3 spans 13 residues. V was pared by 3 bases and J by 3 bases, with 9 bases between. The CDR3 sequence is CASSFSPLYEQYF. The CDR3 coding sequence is TGTGCCAGCAGTTTCAGTCCGCTCTACGAGCAGTACTTC.

This CDR3 reads CASSQAWAGGINTIYF. The CDR3 DNA reads as TGTGCCAGCAGCCAGGCTTGGGCAGGGGGCATCAACACCATATATTTT. The V gene is TRBV7-8, the J gene TRBJ1-3, with 8 bases identical to TRBD1. Germline-derived CDR1 and CDR2 are SGHVS and FQNEAQ. Unmatched junction bases numbered 13, after V lost 5 bases and J lost 7 bases. This CDR3 is 16 amino acids long.

This chain links TRBV28 with TRBJ2-7; tentatively, D is TRBD1 (6 bases). V was pared by 5 bases and J by 1 base, with 18 bases between. This CDR3 is 16 amino acids long. The germline CDR1 and CDR2 sequences are MDHEN and SYDVKM. The CDR3 nucleotides read TGTGCCAGCAGTCCGACAGGTGCGATGGTATCCTACGAGCAGTACTTC. This sequence encodes CASSPTGAMVSYEQYF.

The chain has TRBV28 and TRBJ1-2; 7 nucleotides align to TRBD1. The CDR3 spans 15 residues. Trimming cost V 5 bases and J 6 bases; bases outside gene matches: 12. Germline CDR1 is MDHEN and CDR2 is SYDVKM. The CDR3 reads CASSLYRGINDGYTF. CDR3 DNA sequence: TGTGCCAGCAGTCTATACAGGGGAATAAACGATGGCTACACCTTC.

This chain links TRBV3-1 (or the pseudogene TRBV3-2) with TRBJ1-1; D is uncertain. The CDR3 totals 17 residues. Germline lookup yields CDR1 LGHDT and CDR2 YNNKEL (reference sequence). With 0 bases removed from V and 8 bases from J, the gap between germline ends came to 22 bases. The CDR3 DNA sequence: TGTGCCAGCAGCCAAGATTTGTGGGCCAGCGGGCTATCGGAAGCTTTCTTT. This sequence encodes CASSQDLWASGLSEAFF.

This sequence joins TRBV5-1 and TRBJ2-3; no reliable D call. Germline CDR1 reads SGHRS; CDR2 reads YFSETQ. V gave up 0 bases and J gave up 4 bases, with 6 bases separating them. The CDR3 sequence is 13 residues long. CDR3 DNA: TGCGCCAGCAGCTTGGGGAGTGCAGATACGCAGTATTTT. Protein: CASSLGSADTQYF.

The chain carries TRBV6-6 and TRBJ1-5; 9 bases line up with TRBD1. There are 15 residues in the CDR3. Germline loops: CDR1 MNHNY, CDR2 SVGAGI (reference sequence). The V gene end was trimmed by 2 bases and the J gene end by 6 bases; junction bases not matched to a gene: 5. The CDR3 loop is CASSYGTGTSQPQHF. CDR3 nucleotides: TGTGCCAGCAGTTACGGGACAGGGACAAGTCAGCCCCAGCATTTT.

This clone was recorded many times. The V gene is TRBV28, the J gene TRBJ1-1; D is perhaps TRBD1 (5 bases). In germline, CDR1 is MDHEN, CDR2 SYDVKM. V was clipped by 5 bases and J by 0 bases, with 16 bases between them. CDR3 length: 16 amino acids. This CDR3 is CASSPKTGLMNTEAFF. The CDR3 DNA reads as TGTGCCAGCAGTCCTAAAACGGGACTCATGAACACTGAAGCTTTCTTT.

The chain joins TRBV5-1 to TRBJ1-6; D not certain. CDR1 is SGHRS, CDR2 YFSETQ, per germline. Trimming took off 4 bases at V and 8 bases at J, with 16 bases between the two ends. The CDR3 spans 15 residues. The DNA of the CDR3 is TGCGCCAGCAGCGCTGGGCCCCTTGGCGATTCACCCCTCCACTTT. Protein sequence: CASSAGPLGDSPLHF.

V gene TRBV5-4 combines with J gene TRBJ2-7; D gene unclear. V was clipped by 2 bases and J by 5 bases, with 5 bases between them. The CDR3 covers 11 residues. Germline V gene lookup returns CDR1 SGHNT and CDR2 YYREEE (reference sequence). DNA for the CDR3: TGTGCCAGCAGCTTTGAGGACGAGCAGTACTTC. Protein: CASSFEDEQYF.

J is TRBJ2-4 and V is TRBV21-1; the table calls TRBD2, which could not be checked here. TRBV21-1 is a documented pseudogene. The CDR3 covers 19 residues. For the CDR3, the DNA is TGTGCCAGCAGCAAAAGAGGCCTGGAGCGTCCGCTAGCCAAAAACATTCAGTACTTC. Protein sequence: CASSKRGLERPLAKNIQYF.

J is TRBJ1-5 and V is TRBV19, with TRBD1 matching 8 bases. CDR3 length: 15 amino acids. CDR1 and CDR2 from the germline V gene are LNHDA and SQIVND (reference sequence). V gave up 3 bases and J gave up 4 bases; unmatched junction bases: 5. The DNA for the CDR3 is TGTGCCAGTAGTATGTGGACAGGGCGTAATCAGCCCCAGCATTTT. Encoded protein: CASSMWTGRNQPQHF. Filled out from reference TRBV19 and TRBJ1-5, the complete variable domain reads DGGITQSPKYLFRKEGQNVTLSCEQNLNHDAMYWYRQDPGQGLRLIYYSQIVNDFQKGDIAEGYSVSREKKESFPLTVTSAQKNPTAFYLCASSMWTGRNQPQHFGDGTRLSIL.

The sample holds a few counts of this clone. The V call is TRBV10-3, the J call TRBJ1-2; D unclear. CDR1 ENHRY and CDR2 SYGVKD come from the germline V gene. Trimming took 0 bases from V and 6 from J, leaving 11 bases between them. CDR3 length equals 14 residues. The DNA of the CDR3 is TGTGCCATCAGTGAGTCCGGGAACACAGATGGCTACACCTTC. Protein sequence: CAISESGNTDGYTF.

This chain uses TRBV7-2 with TRBJ2-3; D is unclear. The CDR3 is 14 residues long. V lost 4 bases and J lost 6, with 14 bases in between. Germline V CDR1 and CDR2: SGHTA, FQGNSA. The CDR3 is CASSSHQSSDTQYF. The DNA for the CDR3 is TGTGCCAGCAGCTCCCACCAAAGCTCCGATACGCAGTATTTT.

The rearrangement links TRBV19 to TRBJ2-4; weak D call: TRBD2 (5 bases). This CDR3 has 15 residues. Germline V gene data show CDR1 as LNHDA and CDR2 as SQIVND (reference sequence). Trimming took off 0 bases at V and 8 bases at J, with 14 bases between the two ends. The CDR3 DNA reads TGTGCCAGTAGTATAGACGGGAAGGGTGGGGACATTCAGTACTTC. Amino acid sequence: CASSIDGKGGDIQYF.

The count of this clone is one. The chain joins TRBV6-4 to TRBJ2-1, with 9 positions matching TRBD2. Trimming removed 8 bases from V and 4 bases from J; junction bases left unmatched: 6. The CDR3 length is 14 residues. Germline CDR1 and CDR2: MRHNA and SNTAGT. The CDR3 bases are TGTGCCAGCCGCCAGAGCGGGGGGTACAATGAGCAGTTCTTC. Translation: CASRQSGGYNEQFF.

This clone was observed once. The chain links TRBV6-5 to TRBJ1-2; 9 bases fit TRBD1. Germline V CDR1 and CDR2: MNHEY, SVGAGI. This CDR3 is 14 amino acids long. Trimming at V came to 4 bases and at J to 4 bases, leaving 4 bases not matched to a gene. CDR3 DNA: TGTGCCAGCAGTTTCCTGGACAGGGGCTATGGCTACACCTTC. This codes for CASSFLDRGYGYTF.

The chain is built from TRBV19 and TRBJ1-5; possibly TRBD1 for D (5 bases). The CDR3 consists of 14 residues. The V and J ends lost 2 bases and 7 bases respectively, with 12 bases between them. Germline values: CDR1 LNHDA, CDR2 SQIVND (reference sequence). The CDR3 sequence is CASSIFPRGQPQHF. CDR3 coding DNA: TGTGCCAGTAGTATATTTCCCCGGGGGCAGCCCCAGCATTTT.

This clone was seen a single time. The V gene is TRBV18, the J gene TRBJ1-5; D is possibly TRBD1 (6 bases). Deletions cut 0 bases from V and 5 bases from J, with 14 bases between. The CDR3 is 16 residues long. Germline V lookup: CDR1 KGHSH, CDR2 LQKENI. For the CDR3, the DNA is TGTGCCAGCTCACCACCGCTTGTAGGGGGATATCAGCCCCAGCATTTT. It encodes CASSPPLVGGYQPQHF.

The chain links TRBV9 to TRBJ2-3, with TRBD1 identical over 9 bases. CDR1 and CDR2 (germline): SGDLS, YYNGEE. J lost 5 bases, V lost 0 bases, and 7 bases had no gene match. This CDR3 is built from 16 residues. The CDR3 coding sequence is TGTGCCAGCAGCGTAGGACAGGGGGTCGGGGTAGATACGCAGTATTTT. It yields the protein CASSVGQGVGVDTQYF.

V gene TRBV6-2 or TRBV6-3 combines with J gene TRBJ2-1; D is undetermined. The length of the CDR3 is 12 residues. Germline V lookup: CDR1 MNHEY, CDR2 SVGEGT. Trimming took 5 bases from V and 6 from J, leaving 8 bases between them. The CDR3 loop is CASSHRVNEQFF. CDR3 bases: TGTGCCAGCAGTCACCGGGTCAATGAGCAGTTCTTC.

The J gene is TRBJ2-2, the V gene TRBV28; 8 bases agree with TRBD1. Germline V gene data show CDR1 as MDHEN and CDR2 as SYDVKM. The CDR3 is 14 amino acids. The V and J ends lost 4 bases and 8 bases, in that order; junction bases with no gene match: 6. The CDR3 bases are TGTGCCAGCAGTTCGGGACAGGTCAAGGGGGAGCTGTTTTTT. It specifies CASSSGQVKGELFF.